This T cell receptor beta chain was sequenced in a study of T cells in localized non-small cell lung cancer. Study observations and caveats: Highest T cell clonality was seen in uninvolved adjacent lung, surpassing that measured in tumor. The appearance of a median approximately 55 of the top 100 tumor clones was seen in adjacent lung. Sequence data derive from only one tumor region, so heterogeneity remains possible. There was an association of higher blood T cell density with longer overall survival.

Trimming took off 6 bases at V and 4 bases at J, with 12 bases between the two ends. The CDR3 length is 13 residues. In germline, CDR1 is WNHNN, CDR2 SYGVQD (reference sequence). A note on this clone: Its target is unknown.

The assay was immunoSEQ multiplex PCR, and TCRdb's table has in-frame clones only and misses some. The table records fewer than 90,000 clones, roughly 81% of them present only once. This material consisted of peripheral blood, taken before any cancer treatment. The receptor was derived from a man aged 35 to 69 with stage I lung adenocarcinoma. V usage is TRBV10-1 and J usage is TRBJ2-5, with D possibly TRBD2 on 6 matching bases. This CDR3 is CASRGGIGETQYF. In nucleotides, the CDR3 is TGCGCCAGCAGAGGCGGGATAGGAGAGACCCAGTACTTC.